Each of the 30 T cell receptor beta chains below was sequenced from the same sample in a study of blood T cell repertoires in COVID-19. Sequencing was performed with immunoSEQ multiplex PCR; in TCRdb, only in-frame clones are kept and a portion is missing. The sample holds around 200,000 clones, more than 75% seen once. The sequenced sample was peripheral blood. These receptors all stem from a man aged 18 to 30 with active or convalescent COVID-19.

This chain connects TRBV7-3 to TRBJ2-3, with 10 nucleotides matching TRBD2. The length of the CDR3 is 17 residues. V was pared by 5 bases and J by 6 bases, with 14 bases of the junction left unmatched. Germline values: CDR1 SGHTA, CDR2 FQGTGA. The CDR3 loop is CASSPFLGAGGIDTQYF. CDR3 nucleotides: TGTGCCAGCAGCCCATTTTTAGGAGCGGGAGGGATCGATACGCAGTATTTT.

The sample holds a few counts of this clone. The chain has TRBV2 and TRBJ1-1, with no clear D. CDR3 length: 13 residues. Germline V CDR1 and CDR2: SNHLY, FYNNEI. The V and J ends lost 4 bases and 11 bases respectively, with 17 bases between them. The CDR3 nucleotides read TGTGCCAGCAGTGTTTTTGTTCGGGGATTTGCTTTCTTT. Protein product: CASSVFVRGFAFF.

V usage is TRBV6-4 and J usage is TRBJ2-5; D is unclear. Trimming shortened V by 5 bases and J by 4 bases, and 11 bases separated the two germline ends. CDR1 and CDR2 (germline): MRHNA, SNTAGT. CDR3 length: 13 amino acids. The CDR3 reads CASSLVVGETQYF. DNA of the CDR3: TGTGCCAGCAGTCTTGTTGTCGGAGAGACCCAGTACTTC.

V and J are TRBV7-3 and TRBJ2-1; 7 nucleotides agree with TRBD2. The junction had 11 bases not matched to a gene; V was cut back by 5 bases and J by 4 bases. The CDR3 covers 16 residues. Germline CDR1 reads SGHTA; CDR2 reads FQGTGA. The CDR3 DNA reads TGTGCCAGCAGCGTATCTAGCGGATCTCTATACAATGAGCAGTTCTTC. It codes for CASSVSSGSLYNEQFF.

Here the CDR3 reads CASRRDRVQTQYF. Here the CDR3 DNA reads TGTGCCAGCCGCCGTGACAGGGTGCAGACCCAGTACTTC. This chain joins TRBV27 and TRBJ2-5, with 7 bases lining up with TRBD1. V dropped 8 bases and J dropped 6; count of bases not matched to a gene: 9. Germline V gene data show CDR1 as MNHEY and CDR2 as SMNVEV (reference sequence). There are 13 residues in the CDR3.

J is TRBJ1-4 and V is TRBV14; the match to TRBD1 covers 7 bases. The CDR3 runs to 18 residues. With 4 bases clipped from V and 0 bases from J, the junction kept 11 bases outside the gene matches. The germline gives CDR1 SGHDN, CDR2 FVKESK. The CDR3 DNA reads TGTGCCAGCAGCCTTACTCCAGGGGGATATGCAACTAATGAAAAACTGTTTTTT. Translated: CASSLTPGGYATNEKLFF.

The CDR3 here is CSADRGNRDGAFF. For the CDR3, the DNA is TGCAGCGCTGACAGGGGAAATAGAGACGGAGCTTTCTTT. The genes are TRBV29-1 and TRBJ1-1; the match to TRBD1 covers 8 bases. Germline V lookup: CDR1 SQVTM, CDR2 ANQGSEA. J gave up 10 bases and V 7 bases, and 14 bases lay outside the gene matches. This CDR3 has 13 amino acids. The whole variable domain, filled in from reference TRBV29-1 and TRBJ1-1, reads SAVISQKPSRDICQRGTSLTIQCQVDSQVTMMFWYRQQPGQSLTLIATANQGSEATYESGFVIDKFPISRPNLTFSTLTVSNMSPEDSSIYLCSADRGNRDGAFFGQGTRLTVV.

The genes are TRBV27 and TRBJ1-4; D may be TRBD1 (6 bases). This CDR3 comprises 15 residues. The V gene's germline CDR1 is MNHEY and CDR2 SMNVEV (reference sequence). Trimming removed 5 bases from V and 3 bases from J, with 13 bases in between. The CDR3 bases are TGTGCCAGCAGTCCAGGGACAAGAGCTAATGAAAAACTGTTTTTT. Translating it yields CASSPGTRANEKLFF.

The chain couples TRBV5-1 to TRBJ2-1; 9 bases match TRBD2. Per germline, CDR1 SGHRS and CDR2 YFSETQ. The CDR3 extends over 15 amino acids. J lost 8 bases, V lost 0 bases, and 6 bases had no gene match. The CDR3 DNA reads TGCGCCAGCAGCTTGGAGGCTAGCGGGATTGATGAGCAGTTCTTC. Residues: CASSLEASGIDEQFF.

The chain carries TRBV28 and TRBJ1-2; D possibly corresponds to TRBD1 (5 bases). The length of the CDR3 is 14 residues. Trimming took off 5 bases at V and 13 bases at J, with 23 bases between the two ends. The germline CDR1 and CDR2 sequences are MDHEN and SYDVKM. CDR3 sequence reads: CASSTTYFTGATTF. As DNA, the CDR3 is TGTGCCAGCAGTACGACATACTTCACAGGAGCTACCACCTTC.

The rearrangement joins TRBV7-3 to TRBJ1-1, with D possibly matching TRBD1 (6 bases). This CDR3 is built from 15 residues. V was shortened by 0 bases and J by 5 bases, with 13 bases between the two germline ends. Germline CDR1 is SGHTA and CDR2 is FQGTGA. This chain's CDR3 is CASSLTNRVETEAFF. The DNA of the CDR3 is TGTGCCAGCAGCTTAACGAACAGGGTGGAGACTGAAGCTTTCTTT.

V and J are TRBV11-2 and TRBJ1-2, with 8 nucleotides matching TRBD1. V lost 1 base and J lost 4; bases outside the gene matches: 5. Germline CDR1 SGHAT, CDR2 FQNNGV. This CDR3 has 15 amino acids. CDR3 in DNA: TGTGCCAGCAGCTTAGGCCGGACAGGGATCTATGGCTACACCTTC. Residues: CASSLGRTGIYGYTF.

V and J are TRBV2 and TRBJ1-6; D not resolved. The CDR3 has 15 residues. With 10 bases removed from V and 0 bases from J, the gap between germline ends came to 13 bases. Germline V gene sequence: CDR1 SNHLY, CDR2 FYNNEI. CDR3 amino acids: CATKSSSSYNSPLHF. The CDR3 DNA reads TGTGCCACAAAAAGTTCTAGCTCCTATAATTCACCCCTCCACTTT.

This clone showed up just a few times. The CDR3 DNA sequence: TGCGCCAGCAGCCGGACTAGCGGGGTCTACAATGAGCAGTTCTTC. This gives the protein CASSRTSGVYNEQFF. The gene calls are TRBV5-1 and TRBJ2-1; 12 bases line up with TRBD2. CDR1 SGHRS and CDR2 YFSETQ come from the germline V gene. The junction had 2 bases not matched to a gene; V was cut back by 4 bases and J by 3 bases. The CDR3 extends over 15 amino acids.

V and J are TRBV7-2 and TRBJ2-2; 9 nucleotides align to TRBD1. Germline V gene lookup returns CDR1 SGHTA and CDR2 FQGNSA. Trimming took 4 bases from V and 6 from J; bases not matched to a gene: 3. This CDR3 spans 14 amino acids. The CDR3: CASSSHRGPGELFF. DNA of the CDR3: TGTGCCAGCAGCTCTCACAGGGGGCCCGGGGAGCTGTTTTTT.

This chain uses TRBV29-1 with TRBJ2-1; D is unresolved. This CDR3 region has 14 residues. The germline V and J ends were trimmed by 6 bases and 2 bases, with 14 bases remaining between them. Germline values: CDR1 SQVTM, CDR2 ANQGSEA. The CDR3 region is CSVTRFSTYNEQFF. As DNA, the CDR3 is TGCAGCGTGACACGGTTTTCAACCTACAATGAGCAGTTCTTC.

V and J are TRBV7-9 and TRBJ1-4, with a weak D call TRBD1 (5 bases). Germline V lookup: CDR1 SEHNR, CDR2 FQNEAQ (reference sequence). V gave up 3 bases and J gave up 2 bases, with 7 bases separating them. The CDR3 loop spans 14 amino acids. The CDR3 reads CASSLTDTNEKLFF. The CDR3 nucleotides are TGTGCCAGCAGCTTGACAGATACTAATGAAAAACTGTTTTTT.

The chain couples TRBV6-2 or TRBV6-3 to TRBJ1-4; 7 positions match TRBD1. The CDR3 runs to 14 residues. Germline V gene sequence: CDR1 MNHEY, CDR2 SVGEGT. Trimming took 6 bases from V and 8 from J; bases not matched to a gene: 9. Here the CDR3 reads CASSLPGQSEKLFF. The CDR3 nucleotides are TGTGCCAGCAGCCTCCCGGGACAGTCGGAAAAACTGTTTTTT.

This chain uses TRBV10-3 with TRBJ1-2; 7 nucleotides align to TRBD1. With 6 bases clipped from V and 3 bases from J, the junction kept 10 bases outside the gene matches. CDR1 and CDR2 from the germline V gene are ENHRY and SYGVKD. The CDR3 has 15 residues. The CDR3 loop is CAISIQRGRDYGYTF. The CDR3, as DNA: TGTGCCATCAGCATCCAAAGGGGGCGCGACTATGGCTACACCTTC.

The chain is built from TRBV19 and TRBJ1-1; 8 bases line up with TRBD1. V lost 3 bases and J lost 1; bases outside the gene matches: 4. This CDR3 has 15 residues. The V gene's germline CDR1 is LNHDA and CDR2 SQIVND (reference sequence). For the CDR3, the DNA is TGTGCCAGTAGTATGAACAGGGGGGCGAACACTGAAGCTTTCTTT. Residues: CASSMNRGANTEAFF. Together with reference TRBV19 and TRBJ1-1, the CDR3 gives the full variable domain: DGGITQSPKYLFRKEGQNVTLSCEQNLNHDAMYWYRQDPGQGLRLIYYSQIVNDFQKGDIAEGYSVSREKKESFPLTVTSAQKNPTAFYLCASSMNRGANTEAFFGQGTRLTVV.

The rearrangement uses TRBV12-3 or TRBV12-4 and TRBJ1-2; possible D gene TRBD1, 6 bases. V was shortened by 9 bases and J by 7 bases, with 15 bases between the two germline ends. CDR3 length: 12 residues. The CDR3 DNA follows: TGTGCCAGTACCCAGGGGTTGGGTGGCTACACCTTC. Its protein product is CASTQGLGGYTF.

J is TRBJ1-1 and V is TRBV9, with D possibly TRBD1 on 6 matching bases. Germline V CDR1 and CDR2: SGDLS, YYNGEE. V gave up 0 bases and J gave up 3 bases, with 6 bases separating them. The CDR3 runs to 13 residues. CDR3 residues: CASSVAGDTEAFF. CDR3 in DNA: TGTGCCAGCAGCGTAGCAGGGGACACTGAAGCTTTCTTT. The full variable domain, in which reference TRBV9 and TRBJ1-1 provide the parts outside the CDR3, is DSGVTQTPKHLITATGQRVTLRCSPRSGDLSVYWYQQSLDQGLQFLIQYYNGEERAKGNILERFSAQQFPDLHSELNLSSLELGDSALYFCASSVAGDTEAFFGQGTRLTVV.

The rearrangement joins TRBV7-8 to TRBJ1-1, with 7 bases aligning to TRBD1. The CDR3 consists of 18 residues. The V gene end was trimmed by 1 base and the J gene end by 0 bases; junction bases not matched to a gene: 11. The germline V gene has CDR1 SGHVS and CDR2 FQNEAQ. The CDR3 region has the DNA TGTGCCAGCAGCTTAGATCGACGGCTGGGACAGATGAACACTGAAGCTTTCTTT. Its protein product is CASSLDRRLGQMNTEAFF.

The V and J genes are TRBV7-9 and TRBJ2-1, with D maybe TRBD2 (6 bases). CDR1 is SEHNR, CDR2 FQNEAQ, per germline (reference sequence). Trimming removed 4 bases at V and 6 bases at J, with 10 bases between. The CDR3 runs 13 residues. Here the CDR3 DNA reads TGTGCCAGCAGCTCGGGACTTCCCAATGAGCAGTTCTTC. It specifies CASSSGLPNEQFF.

This sequence joins TRBV5-1 and TRBJ1-1; D not resolved. V lost 0 bases and J 2 bases, leaving 5 bases between the germline ends. Germline V gene data show CDR1 as SGHRS and CDR2 as YFSETQ. The CDR3 length is 13 residues. The CDR3 reads CASSLVSNTEAFF. CDR3 coding DNA: TGCGCCAGCAGCTTGGTATCCAACACTGAAGCTTTCTTT.

The gene calls are TRBV6-5 and TRBJ1-6, with D possibly being TRBD1 (5 bases). Germline-derived CDR1 and CDR2 are MNHEY and SVGAGI. The CDR3 is made up of 14 amino acids. The ends were cut back, 7 bases at V and 7 bases at J, with 14 bases in the middle. Here the CDR3 reads CASMLQGGNSPLHF. The CDR3 DNA is TGTGCCAGCATGCTCCAGGGTGGAAATTCACCCCTCCACTTT.

The rearrangement uses TRBV7-9 and TRBJ1-5, with D possibly matching TRBD1 (5 bases). Per germline, CDR1 SEHNR and CDR2 FQNEAQ (reference sequence). This CDR3 is 15 amino acids long. The V end lost 1 base, the J end lost 4 bases, and 11 bases lay between the germline ends. CDR3 nucleotide sequence: TGTGCCAGCAGCTTAGGGGGCAGCCCTAATCAGCCCCAGCATTTT. The encoded protein is CASSLGGSPNQPQHF. The full variable domain, its missing parts supplied by reference TRBV7-9 and TRBJ1-5, is DTGVSQNPRHKITKRGQNVTFRCDPISEHNRLYWYRQTLGQGPEFLTYFQNEAQLEKSRLLSDRFSAERPKGSFSTLEIQRTEQGDSAMYLCASSLGGSPNQPQHFGDGTRLSIL.

This chain connects TRBV19 to TRBJ2-2; 10 bases map to TRBD2. This CDR3 is 16 amino acids long. The junction had 12 bases not matched to a gene; V was cut back by 7 bases and J by 7 bases. CDR1 is LNHDA and CDR2 is SQIVND in the germline V gene (reference sequence). CDR3 DNA: TGTGCCAGTACTCCCGGGACTAGCGTCGGGGGCGGGGAGCTGTTTTTT. This sequence encodes CASTPGTSVGGGELFF. Complete variable domain (other parts from reference TRBV19 and TRBJ2-2): DGGITQSPKYLFRKEGQNVTLSCEQNLNHDAMYWYRQDPGQGLRLIYYSQIVNDFQKGDIAEGYSVSREKKESFPLTVTSAQKNPTAFYLCASTPGTSVGGGELFFGEGSRLTVL.

The chain has TRBV10-2 and TRBJ2-5; D perhaps matches TRBD2 (5 bases). Trimming removed 8 bases at V and 1 base at J, with 8 bases between. The CDR3 is made up of 12 amino acids. Per germline, CDR1 WSHSY and CDR2 SAAADI. CDR3 sequence reads: CASAGFQETQYF. CDR3 sequence (DNA): TGCGCCAGCGCGGGCTTCCAAGAGACCCAGTACTTC.

The chain recombines TRBV29-1 with TRBJ1-1; no firm D call. The CDR3 length is 12 residues. The V and J ends lost 4 bases and 2 bases respectively, with 8 bases between them. Per germline, CDR1 SQVTM and CDR2 ANQGSEA. CDR3 loop: CSVVRENTEAFF. The CDR3 DNA follows: TGCAGCGTTGTCCGGGAAAACACTGAAGCTTTCTTT.